The 21 T cell receptor beta chains listed next were all sequenced from one sample in a study of cytomegalovirus exposure and HLA in healthy donors. It was with 60 Vbeta and 13 Jbeta primers that the PCR ran. Produced via immunoSEQ multiplex PCR; TCRdb's table is partial and in-frame only. The data show over 150,000 clones, 70% to 80% seen once. The material sequenced was PBMCs. These receptors were collected from an older woman in good health and CMV-seropositive.

J is TRBJ2-1 and V is TRBV10-3, with 8 positions matching TRBD2. The CDR3 extends over 15 amino acids. Trimming took 1 base from V and 5 from J; bases not matched to a gene: 4. Looked up from germline, CDR1 is ENHRY and CDR2 is SYGVKD. The CDR3 here is CAISEFGTRDNEQFF. The CDR3 DNA follows: TGTGCCATCAGTGAGTTCGGGACTAGAGACAATGAGCAGTTCTTC.

This chain uses TRBV18 with TRBJ2-7, with 8 bases fitting TRBD1. Germline loops: CDR1 KGHSH, CDR2 LQKENI. V dropped 4 bases and J dropped 6; count of bases not matched to a gene: 2. This CDR3 is 12 amino acids long. In nucleotides, the CDR3 is TGTGCCAGCTCACATACAGGGGGCGAGCAGTACTTC. Translating it yields CASSHTGGEQYF. Looking up the rest from reference TRBV18 and TRBJ2-7 gives the full variable domain: NAGVMQNPRHLVRRRGQEARLRCSPMKGHSHVYWYRQLPEEGLKFMVYLQKENIIDESGMPKERFSAEFPKEGPSILRIQQVVRGDSAAYFCASSHTGGEQYFGPGTRLTVT.

The gene calls are TRBV18 and TRBJ1-5; D remains unclear. This CDR3 spans 13 amino acids. Trimming left V 9 bases short and J 0 bases short, with 9 bases between. Germline V lookup: CDR1 KGHSH, CDR2 LQKENI. CDR3 amino acids: CARADNSNQPQHF. Here the CDR3 DNA reads TGTGCCAGGGCAGATAATAGCAATCAGCCCCAGCATTTT. Variable domain in full (rest from reference TRBV18 and TRBJ1-5): NAGVMQNPRHLVRRRGQEARLRCSPMKGHSHVYWYRQLPEEGLKFMVYLQKENIIDESGMPKERFSAEFPKEGPSILRIQQVVRGDSAAYFCARADNSNQPQHFGDGTRLSIL.

This rearrangement joins TRBV10-3 to TRBJ2-7; TRBD2 matches at 7 bases. Germline V gene data show CDR1 as ENHRY and CDR2 as SYGVKD. The CDR3 sequence is 15 residues long. The ends lost 0 bases at V and 9 bases at J; junction bases unmatched: 11. CDR3 sequence: CAISESNPGEGGQYF. The CDR3 DNA reads as TGTGCCATCAGTGAGTCGAACCCTGGGGAGGGCGGGCAGTACTTC.

The chain uses TRBV19 and TRBJ2-1; 8 bases map to TRBD2. V shed 6 bases and J 7 bases; nucleotides not matched to a gene: 8. Germline V gives CDR1 LNHDA, CDR2 SQIVND (reference sequence). CDR3 length equals 14 residues. The CDR3 is CASRAGAWPNEQFF. CDR3 coding DNA: TGTGCCAGTAGAGCGGGAGCTTGGCCGAATGAGCAGTTCTTC.

V usage is TRBV7-3 and J usage is TRBJ2-2; TRBD1 aligns across 7 bases. CDR1 is SGHTA and CDR2 is FQGTGA in the germline V gene. V lost 8 bases to trimming and J lost 1 base; unmatched junction nucleotides: 4. The CDR3 is 14 residues long. CDR3 protein: CASGRQGNTGELFF. CDR3 nucleotide sequence: TGTGCCAGCGGCAGACAGGGGAACACCGGGGAGCTGTTTTTT.

This chain links TRBV7-9 with TRBJ2-1; 8 nucleotides agree with TRBD2. Trimming cost V 5 bases and J 7 bases; bases outside gene matches: 4. From germline, CDR1 is SEHNR and CDR2 FQNEAQ (reference sequence). The CDR3 has 13 residues. The CDR3 region has the DNA TGTGCCAGCAGCGCCGCGGGAGGAAATGAGCAGTTCTTC. It specifies CASSAAGGNEQFF.

The chain has TRBV30 and TRBJ1-3; 7 nucleotides match TRBD1. Per germline, CDR1 GTSNPN and CDR2 SVGIG (reference sequence). V lost 5 bases and J lost 4; bases outside the gene matches: 5. This CDR3 is built from 13 residues. In DNA, the CDR3 is TGTGCCTGGCAAATGGACAGGGGAAACACCATATATTTT. Translation: CAWQMDRGNTIYF.

The chain recombines TRBV5-4 with TRBJ2-1, with TRBD1 matching 9 bases. This CDR3 is built from 17 residues. J lost 4 bases, V lost 5 bases, and 13 bases had no gene match. The V gene's germline CDR1 is SGHNT and CDR2 YYREEE (reference sequence). The CDR3 coding sequence is TGTGCCAGCAGGGCGCGGACAGGGGCTTTTAGTTACAATGAGCAGTTCTTC. Amino acid sequence: CASRARTGAFSYNEQFF.

This clone was seen a few times. The rearrangement links TRBV27 to TRBJ1-2; weak D call: TRBD1 (5 bases). The CDR3 spans 13 residues. V lost 3 bases and J 2 bases, leaving 7 bases between the germline ends. Germline values: CDR1 MNHEY, CDR2 SMNVEV (reference sequence). Here the CDR3 reads CASSLTANYGYTF. CDR3 DNA sequence: TGTGCCAGCAGTTTGACAGCGAACTATGGCTACACCTTC.

V is TRBV6-5 and J is TRBJ2-2, with D uncertain. In germline, CDR1 is MNHEY, CDR2 SVGAGI. V lost 7 bases and J lost 6, with 6 bases in between. The CDR3 has 11 amino acids. CDR3 residues: CASIGPGELFF. The CDR3 DNA reads TGTGCCAGCATTGGGCCCGGGGAGCTGTTTTTT.

The chain employs TRBV7-2 and TRBJ1-2; D perhaps matches TRBD1 (5 bases). This CDR3 spans 13 amino acids. CDR1 is SGHTA and CDR2 is FQGNSA in the germline V gene. Trimming left V 5 bases short and J 8 bases short, with 15 bases between. The CDR3 bases are TGTGCCAGCAGCCCCGGACATGGAGAGGGCTACACCTTC. This codes for CASSPGHGEGYTF.

The chain links TRBV2 to TRBJ1-1; D remains ambiguous. V lost 8 bases and J lost 3, with 16 bases in between. The CDR3 spans 14 residues. From germline, CDR1 is SNHLY and CDR2 FYNNEI. The CDR3 DNA reads as TGTGCCAGCCATTTTGAGTATTTCGACACTGAAGCTTTCTTT. Its translation: CASHFEYFDTEAFF.

This clone turned up a few times. In nucleotides, the CDR3 is TGCGCCAGCAGCCAAGGACTAGCGGGGGGACTGGGGTCCCACAATGAGCAGTTCTTC. Protein product: CASSQGLAGGLGSHNEQFF. The rearrangement links TRBV4-1 to TRBJ2-1, with 13 bases fitting TRBD2. This CDR3 comprises 19 residues. The trim removed 1 base at V and 5 bases at J, leaving 11 bases unmatched. The germline V gene has CDR1 MGHRA and CDR2 YSYEKL.

This clone was observed a few times. The rearrangement uses TRBV29-1 and TRBJ1-2, with TRBD1 matching 9 bases. Losses at the gene ends were 7 bases for V and 7 bases for J; bases not matched to a gene: 7. The germline CDR1 and CDR2 sequences are SQVTM and ANQGSEA. The CDR3 is made up of 12 amino acids. The CDR3: CSAGDRDGGYTF. Written as DNA, the CDR3 is TGCAGCGCCGGGGACAGGGACGGTGGCTACACCTTC.

The CDR3: CSASDRYEQYF. The CDR3 region has the DNA TGCAGTGCTTCCGACAGGTACGAGCAGTACTTC. This chain uses TRBV20-1 with TRBJ2-7; perhaps TRBD1 as D (6 bases). The CDR3 sequence is 11 residues long. Germline CDR1 DFQATT, CDR2 SNEGSKA (reference sequence). Trimming stripped 5 bases from V and 4 bases from J, with 9 bases between.

This chain joins TRBV28 and TRBJ1-5; no firm D call. The V gene lost 5 bases and the J gene lost 7 bases, with 12 bases spanning the gap. The CDR3 has 13 amino acids. Germline V CDR1 and CDR2: MDHEN, SYDVKM. In nucleotides, the CDR3 is TGTGCCAGCAGTGGCCATGTAACACAGCCCCAGCATTTT. This encodes CASSGHVTQPQHF. The complete variable domain, with remaining parts taken from reference TRBV28 and TRBJ1-5, reads DVKVTQSSRYLVKRTGEKVFLECVQDMDHENMFWYRQDPGLGLRLIYFSYDVKMKEKGDIPEGYSVSREKKERFSLILESASTNQTSMYLCASSGHVTQPQHFGDGTRLSIL.

The genes are TRBV13 and TRBJ1-1, with 9 bases aligning to TRBD1. Germline-derived CDR1 and CDR2 are PRHDT and FYEKMQ (reference sequence). This CDR3 is 14 amino acids long. V shed 6 bases and J 3 bases; nucleotides not matched to a gene: 5. The CDR3 DNA follows: TGTGCCAGCAGTCCTCGACAGGGGGACACTGAAGCTTTCTTT. This encodes CASSPRQGDTEAFF.

This clone was picked up one time. The chain combines TRBV28 with TRBJ1-5, with D possibly TRBD1 on 6 matching bases. Germline V gives CDR1 MDHEN, CDR2 SYDVKM. The CDR3 is made up of 13 amino acids. V was pared by 6 bases and J by 7 bases, with 13 bases between. CDR3 protein: CASRGALAQPQHF. CDR3 sequence (DNA): TGTGCCAGCAGGGGGGCCCTCGCCCAGCCCCAGCATTTT.

The chain is built from TRBV15 and TRBJ1-5; a weak D match, TRBD1 (6 bases). V was shortened by 3 bases and J by 3 bases, with 12 bases between the two germline ends. Germline V gives CDR1 LNHNV, CDR2 YYDKDF (reference sequence). CDR3 size: 15 residues. The CDR3 spells CATSRTGIFNQPQHF. Here the CDR3 DNA reads TGTGCCACCAGCAGGACAGGAATTTTCAATCAGCCCCAGCATTTT.

The chain recombines TRBV15 with TRBJ2-3, with TRBD2 matching 12 bases. This CDR3 is 14 amino acids long. The V segment lost 1 base and the J segment 11 bases; nucleotides outside the gene matches: 4. Germline-derived CDR1 and CDR2 are LNHNV and YYDKDF (reference sequence). CDR3 nucleotide sequence: TGTGCCACCAGCAGAGCGGGACTAGCGGGCCTGCAGTATTTT. It yields the protein CATSRAGLAGLQYF. Based on the CDR3 plus reference TRBV15 and TRBJ2-3, the full variable domain is DAMVIQNPRYQVTQFGKPVTLSCSQTLNHNVMYWYQQKSSQAPKLLFHYYDKDFNNEADTPDNFQSRRPNTSFCFLDIRSPGLGDTAMYLCATSRAGLAGLQYFGPGTRLTVL.